This TCR beta chain was recorded in a study of T cell clones after liver transplantation (dated by TCRdb to between 2018 and 2021). Background for the entire study: Samples were obtained from ITN030ST, a randomized trial in which withdrawal of immunosuppression was attempted within 2 years of liver transplantation. Donor-reactive T cell clones were identified by TCRbeta sequencing following a pre-transplant mixed lymphocyte reaction and were subsequently tracked in post-transplant blood. The subjects received no induction therapy and were kept on standard immunosuppression until randomization at 12-24 months post-transplant. As an antigen-independent comparator for the donor-reactive sequences, third party-reactive TCRbeta sequences from pre-transplant MLRs were identified as well. The study cohort included 8 liver transplant recipients, of whom 3 were classified as tolerant and 5 as non-tolerant. Three of the eight recipients were HCV-positive; the others were transplanted for non-autoimmune, non-viral indications. Tolerance meant complete immunosuppression withdrawal for at least one year without liver enzymes rising beyond twice the upper limit of normal. Blood samples were collected pre-transplant, pre-randomization before withdrawal, and post-randomization after either complete withdrawal or failed withdrawal.

Points the paper makes about the study in general: A greater decline was seen for donor-reactive sequences than for third party-reactive sequences, suggesting partial antigen-specific deletion unrelated to withdrawal success. In most of the 8 subjects, circulating donor-reactive CD4 TCRbeta sequences decreased significantly after transplant, regardless of tolerance or HCV status. Conclusions were preliminary, limited by small, heterogeneous patient numbers and non-standardized post-transplant time points. Because allograft tissue specimens were not available, migration of donor-reactive T cells into the graft, rather than deletion, may have occurred. Once repertoire turnover was taken into account, donor-reactive detection showed a significant reduction for CD4 in 7 of 8 subjects and for CD8 in 8 of 8. Low numbers of available donor cells limited the measurable donor-reactive repertoire in two subjects.

As for this clone: Which antigen it targets is not known. Base qualities are not recorded, but no much larger clone differs from it by a single base.

Thawed unstimulated PBMCs were stained for CD3, CD4 and CD8 and FACS-sorted into CD3+CD4+ and CD3+CD8+ populations. Each of the 8 studied subjects was randomized to immunosuppression withdrawal. Genomic DNA was isolated with the Qiagen DNeasy Blood and Tissue Kit. Frozen genomic DNA underwent high-throughput TCRbeta CDR3 sequencing by immunoSEQ, including PCR amplification, mapping, bias correction and internal controls. The original methods were these. Productive rearrangements were kept, and unique TCRbeta sequences were defined by CDR3 nucleotide sequence plus V and J gene. For classification of a sequence as donor-reactive, at least 5-fold expansion in CFSE-low cells relative to unstimulated pre-transplant cells and a frequency of at least 0.01% were required. Minimum frequency thresholds were set for each subject based on the unstimulated sample with the lowest template count, ensuring at least 90% detection power. Jensen-Shannon divergence between the top 1000 TCRbeta sequences post-transplant and pre-transplant was used to measure repertoire turnover. Two-sided Fisher's exact tests were used to test for changes in how often donor-reactive sequences were detected. TCRdb mirrors the immuneACCESS table, restricted to in-frame sequences. Some clones are absent from its copies; in checked studies, under half trace to an unresolved V gene, and the reason for the others is unknown. The V and J calls and the clone size are those of that table, but D and trimming were determined from the DNA. Within this sample are 55,000 to 75,000 clones, with approximately 63% of them counted one time only. The top ten constitute approximately 2.6% of the sample.

The CDR3 runs 19 amino acids, cysteine and phenylalanine included. The read is trimmed to its CDR3 DNA, 57 bases read in frame from base 1. The CDR1 and CDR2 encoded by the germline V gene (reference sequence) are GTSNPN and SVGIG. Trimmed from V: 1 base; trimmed from J: 6 bases; junction bases lacking a gene match: 20. The TCR comes from a human patient who received a liver transplant. Because of the transplant, the T cells may be the graft donor's rather than the patient's own. The sequence links TRBV30 to TRBJ1-2, and 10 bases in between align with TRBD1. Source: CD4+ T cells from blood, taken at the approximately 16-month timepoint. CDR3 reads: CAWSEMRQGARRGVHGYTF. The sequenced DNA: TGTGCCTGGAGTGAAATGAGACAGGGGGCGCGACGGGGAGTCCATGGCTACACCTTC.